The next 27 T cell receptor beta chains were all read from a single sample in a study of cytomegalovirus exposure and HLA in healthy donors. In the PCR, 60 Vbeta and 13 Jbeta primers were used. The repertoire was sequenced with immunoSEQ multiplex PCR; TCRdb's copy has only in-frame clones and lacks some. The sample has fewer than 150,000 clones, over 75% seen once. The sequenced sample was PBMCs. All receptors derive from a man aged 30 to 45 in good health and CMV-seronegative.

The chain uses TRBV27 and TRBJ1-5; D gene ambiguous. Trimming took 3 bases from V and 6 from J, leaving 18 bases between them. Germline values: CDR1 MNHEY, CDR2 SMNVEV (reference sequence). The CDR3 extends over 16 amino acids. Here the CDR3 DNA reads TGTGCCAGCAGTTTCCTCTCGAGGTTACACGGTCAGCCCCAGCATTTT. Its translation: CASSFLSRLHGQPQHF.

CDR3 residues: CASSQVSGSGSYEQYF. CDR3 DNA: TGTGCCAGCAGCCAAGTCTCCGGGAGCGGGTCCTACGAGCAGTACTTC. V is TRBV4-2 and J is TRBJ2-7; D might be TRBD2 (6 bases). Per the germline V gene, CDR1 is LGHNA and CDR2 is YNFKEQ. This CDR3 is 16 amino acids long. V gave up 1 base and J gave up 1 base, with 14 bases separating them.

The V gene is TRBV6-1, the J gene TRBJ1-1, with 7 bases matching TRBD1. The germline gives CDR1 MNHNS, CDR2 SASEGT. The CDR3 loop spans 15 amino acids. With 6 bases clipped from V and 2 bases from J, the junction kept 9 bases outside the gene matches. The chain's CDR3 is CASRLWTGFNTEAFF. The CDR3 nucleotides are TGTGCCAGCAGGCTTTGGACAGGCTTCAACACTGAAGCTTTCTTT.

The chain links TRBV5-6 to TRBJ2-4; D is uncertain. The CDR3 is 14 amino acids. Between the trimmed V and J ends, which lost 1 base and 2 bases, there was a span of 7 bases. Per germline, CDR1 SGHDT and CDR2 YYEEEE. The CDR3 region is CASSLPGSKNIQYF. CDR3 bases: TGTGCCAGCAGCTTGCCAGGCTCCAAAAACATTCAGTACTTC.

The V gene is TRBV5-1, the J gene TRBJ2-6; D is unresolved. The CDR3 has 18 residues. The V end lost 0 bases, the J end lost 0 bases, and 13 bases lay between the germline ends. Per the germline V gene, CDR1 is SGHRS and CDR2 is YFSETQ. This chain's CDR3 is CASSLVALLRSGANVLTF. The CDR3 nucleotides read TGCGCCAGCAGCTTGGTGGCCCTCCTTCGCTCTGGGGCCAACGTCCTGACTTTC.

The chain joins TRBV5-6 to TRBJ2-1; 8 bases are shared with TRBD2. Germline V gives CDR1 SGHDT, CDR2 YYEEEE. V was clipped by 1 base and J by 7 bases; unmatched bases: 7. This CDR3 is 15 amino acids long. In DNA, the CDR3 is TGTGCCAGCAGCTTGACCGGGGGGGCCTTAAATGAGCAGTTCTTC. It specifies CASSLTGGALNEQFF.

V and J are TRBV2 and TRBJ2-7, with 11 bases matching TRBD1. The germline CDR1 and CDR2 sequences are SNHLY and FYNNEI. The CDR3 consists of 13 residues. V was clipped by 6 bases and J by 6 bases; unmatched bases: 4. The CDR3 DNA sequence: TGTGCCAGCAGGGGACAGGGGGTAAGCGAGCAGTACTTC. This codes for CASRGQGVSEQYF.

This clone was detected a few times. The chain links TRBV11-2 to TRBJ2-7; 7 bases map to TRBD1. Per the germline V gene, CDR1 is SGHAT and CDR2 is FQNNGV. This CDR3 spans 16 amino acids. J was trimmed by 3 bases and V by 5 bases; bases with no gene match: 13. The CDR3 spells CASSRSLAGGIYEQYF. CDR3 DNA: TGTGCCAGCAGCCGCTCTTTAGCAGGGGGTATCTACGAGCAGTACTTC.

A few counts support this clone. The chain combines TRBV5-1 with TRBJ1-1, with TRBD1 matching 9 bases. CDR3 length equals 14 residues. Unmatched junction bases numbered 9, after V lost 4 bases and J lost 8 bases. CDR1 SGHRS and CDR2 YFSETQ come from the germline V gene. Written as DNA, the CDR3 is TGCGCCAGCAGCCCATACCGGACAGGGGAAGAAGCTTTCTTT. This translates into CASSPYRTGEEAFF.

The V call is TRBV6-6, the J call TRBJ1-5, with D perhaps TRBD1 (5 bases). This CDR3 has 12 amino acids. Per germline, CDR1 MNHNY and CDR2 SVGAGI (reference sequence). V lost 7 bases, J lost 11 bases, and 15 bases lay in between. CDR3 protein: CASTPGGWSQHF. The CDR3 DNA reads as TGTGCCAGCACACCCGGGGGGTGGTCCCAGCATTTT.

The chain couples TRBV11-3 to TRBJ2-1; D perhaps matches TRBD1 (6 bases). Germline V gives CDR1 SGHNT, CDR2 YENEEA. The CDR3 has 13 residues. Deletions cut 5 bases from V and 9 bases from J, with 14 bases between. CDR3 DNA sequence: TGTGCCAGCAGCCTAAGGGGGTGGCTTGAGCAGTTCTTC. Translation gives CASSLRGWLEQFF.

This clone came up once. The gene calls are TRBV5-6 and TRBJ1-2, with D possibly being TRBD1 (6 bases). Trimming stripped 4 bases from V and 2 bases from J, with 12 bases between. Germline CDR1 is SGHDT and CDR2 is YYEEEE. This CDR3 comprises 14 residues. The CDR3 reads CASSRGQTNYGYTF. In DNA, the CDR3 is TGTGCCAGCAGCCGTGGACAGACAAACTATGGCTACACCTTC.

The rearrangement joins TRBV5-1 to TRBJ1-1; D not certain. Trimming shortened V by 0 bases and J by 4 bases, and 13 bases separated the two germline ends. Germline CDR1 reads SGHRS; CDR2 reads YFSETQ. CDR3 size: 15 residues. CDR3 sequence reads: CASSLETLGTTEAFF. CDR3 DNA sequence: TGCGCCAGCAGCTTGGAGACTCTGGGTACCACTGAAGCTTTCTTT.

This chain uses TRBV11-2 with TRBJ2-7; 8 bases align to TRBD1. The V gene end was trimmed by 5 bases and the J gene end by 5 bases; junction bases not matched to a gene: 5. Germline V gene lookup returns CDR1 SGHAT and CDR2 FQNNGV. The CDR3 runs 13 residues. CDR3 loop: CASSLTGGHEQYF. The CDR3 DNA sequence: TGTGCCAGCAGCCTCACAGGGGGACACGAGCAGTACTTC.

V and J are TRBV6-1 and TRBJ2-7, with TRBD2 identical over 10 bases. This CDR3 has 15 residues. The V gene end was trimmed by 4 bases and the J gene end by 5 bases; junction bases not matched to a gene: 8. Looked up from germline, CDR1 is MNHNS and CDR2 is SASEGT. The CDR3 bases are TGTGCCAGCAGTGCAATGAGACTAGCGGGCGACGAGCAGTACTTC. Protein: CASSAMRLAGDEQYF.

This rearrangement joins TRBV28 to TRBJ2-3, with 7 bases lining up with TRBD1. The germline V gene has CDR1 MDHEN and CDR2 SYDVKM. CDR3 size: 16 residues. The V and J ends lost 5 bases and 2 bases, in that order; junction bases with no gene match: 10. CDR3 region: CASSTIRTGLTDTQYF. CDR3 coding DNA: TGTGCCAGCAGTACGATCCGGACAGGACTCACAGATACGCAGTATTTT.

The CDR3 protein is CASSIVRDSGPAQHF. CDR3 nucleotides: TGTGCCAGTAGTATAGTTCGGGACAGTGGTCCGGCCCAGCATTTT. The V gene is TRBV19, the J gene TRBJ1-5; 7 bases are a match to TRBD1. Looked up from germline, CDR1 is LNHDA and CDR2 is SQIVND (reference sequence). The CDR3 spans 15 residues. Trimming cost V 1 base and J 11 bases; bases outside gene matches: 11.

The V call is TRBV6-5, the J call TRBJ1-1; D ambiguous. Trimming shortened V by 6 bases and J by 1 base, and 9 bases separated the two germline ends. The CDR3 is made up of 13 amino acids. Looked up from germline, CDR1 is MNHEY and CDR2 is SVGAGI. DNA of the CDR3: TGTGCCAGCAGCTTACAGAAGAACACTGAAGCTTTCTTT. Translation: CASSLQKNTEAFF.

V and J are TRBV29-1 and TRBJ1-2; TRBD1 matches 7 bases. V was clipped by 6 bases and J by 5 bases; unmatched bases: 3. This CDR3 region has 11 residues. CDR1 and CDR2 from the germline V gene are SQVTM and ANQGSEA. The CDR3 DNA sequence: TGCAGCGTACACAGGGGTTATGGCTACACCTTC. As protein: CSVHRGYGYTF.

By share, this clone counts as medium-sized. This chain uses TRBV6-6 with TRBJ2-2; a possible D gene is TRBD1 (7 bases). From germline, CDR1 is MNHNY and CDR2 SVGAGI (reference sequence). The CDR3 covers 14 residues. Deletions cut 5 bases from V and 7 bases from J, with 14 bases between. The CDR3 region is CASSLGQGGGELFF. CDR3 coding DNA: TGTGCCAGCAGTCTGGGGCAGGGGGGCGGGGAGCTGTTTTTT.

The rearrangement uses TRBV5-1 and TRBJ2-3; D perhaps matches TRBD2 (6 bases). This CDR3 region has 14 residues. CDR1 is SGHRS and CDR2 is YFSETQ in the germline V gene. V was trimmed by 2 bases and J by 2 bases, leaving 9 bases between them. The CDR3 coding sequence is TGCGCCAGCAGCTTACGCGGGGACACAGATACGCAGTATTTT. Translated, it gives CASSLRGDTDTQYF.

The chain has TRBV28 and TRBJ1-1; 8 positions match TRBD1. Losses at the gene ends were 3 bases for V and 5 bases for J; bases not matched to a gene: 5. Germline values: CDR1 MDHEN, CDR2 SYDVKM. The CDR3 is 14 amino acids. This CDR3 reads CASSLQGARTEAFF. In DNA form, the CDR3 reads TGTGCCAGCAGTTTGCAGGGGGCGCGGACTGAAGCTTTCTTT.

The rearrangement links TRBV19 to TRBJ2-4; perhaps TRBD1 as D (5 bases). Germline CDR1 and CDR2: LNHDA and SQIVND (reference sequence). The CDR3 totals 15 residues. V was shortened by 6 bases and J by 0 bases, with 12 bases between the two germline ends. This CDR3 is CASRPQALAKNIQYF. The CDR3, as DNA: TGTGCCAGTAGGCCACAGGCTCTAGCCAAAAACATTCAGTACTTC.

The CDR3 sequence: CASSLASGGASPLHF. DNA for the CDR3: TGTGCCAGCAGCTTAGCGTCAGGGGGAGCTTCACCCCTCCACTTT. The V call is TRBV7-8, the J call TRBJ1-6, with TRBD1 matching over 7 bases. The CDR3 covers 15 residues. Germline V lookup: CDR1 SGHVS, CDR2 FQNEAQ. Unmatched junction bases numbered 5, after V lost 0 bases and J lost 9 bases.

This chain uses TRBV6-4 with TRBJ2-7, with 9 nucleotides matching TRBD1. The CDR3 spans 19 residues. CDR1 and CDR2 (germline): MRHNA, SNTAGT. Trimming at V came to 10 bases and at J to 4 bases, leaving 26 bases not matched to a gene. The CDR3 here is CATHLGRGDREKGPYEQYF. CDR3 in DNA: TGTGCCACGCACCTTGGCCGGGGGGACAGGGAAAAAGGGCCTTACGAGCAGTACTTC.

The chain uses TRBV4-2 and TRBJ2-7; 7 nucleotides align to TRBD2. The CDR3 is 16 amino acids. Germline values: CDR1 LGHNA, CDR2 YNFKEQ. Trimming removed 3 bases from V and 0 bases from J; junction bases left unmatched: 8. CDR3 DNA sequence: TGTGCCAGCAGCCAGCAACTAGCGACAAGCTCCTACGAGCAGTACTTC. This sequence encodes CASSQQLATSSYEQYF.

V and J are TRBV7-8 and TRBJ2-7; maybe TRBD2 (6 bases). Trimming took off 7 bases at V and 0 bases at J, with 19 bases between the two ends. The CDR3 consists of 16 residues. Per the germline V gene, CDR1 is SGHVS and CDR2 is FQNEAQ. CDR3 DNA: TGTGCCAGCACCATCGGGGGTAGCGGATCCTCCTACGAGCAGTACTTC. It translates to CASTIGGSGSSYEQYF.